Below are 20 T cell receptor beta chains sequenced from a single sample in a study of blood T cell repertoires in COVID-19. Libraries were prepared by immunoSEQ multiplex PCR; TCRdb keeps only in-frame clonotypes and omits some of them. The table includes approximately 230,000 clones, 80% to 90% detected once. Source material: PBMCs or T cells enriched from blood (not recorded which). These receptors all come from a man aged 35-49 years who had recovered from COVID-19.

The V call is TRBV10-3, the J call TRBJ1-4, with D possibly being TRBD1 (5 bases). V dropped 3 bases and J dropped 8 bases, with 13 bases sitting between them. Germline CDR1 is ENHRY and CDR2 is SYGVKD. This CDR3 region has 14 residues. The CDR3: CAISDGQGGEKLFF. In nucleotides, the CDR3 is TGTGCCATCAGTGACGGGCAGGGTGGCGAAAAACTGTTTTTT.

The chain has TRBV7-2 and TRBJ2-3; 7 bases line up with TRBD2. The CDR3 sequence is 14 residues long. The V gene's germline CDR1 is SGHTA and CDR2 FQGNSA. V gave up 5 bases and J gave up 8 bases; unmatched junction bases: 10. The chain's CDR3 is CASSQLAYGSTQYF. The CDR3 DNA follows: TGTGCCAGCAGCCAACTAGCGTACGGATCTACGCAGTATTTT. Using reference TRBV7-2 and TRBJ2-3 for the parts outside the CDR3, the full variable domain is GAGVSQSPSNKVTEKGKDVELRCDPISGHTALYWYRQSLGQGLEFLIYFQGNSAPDKSGLPSDRFSAERTGGSVSTLTIQRTQQEDSAVYLCASSQLAYGSTQYFGPGTRLTVL.

This chain uses TRBV7-9 with TRBJ1-1; TRBD1 aligns across 11 bases. Germline V gene lookup returns CDR1 SEHNR and CDR2 FQNEAQ (reference sequence). The J segment lost 3 bases and the V segment lost 5 bases, leaving 5 bases of the junction unmatched. The CDR3 totals 15 residues. The CDR3 DNA follows: TGTGCCAGCAGCGCCGGACAGGGGGCGGACACTGAAGCTTTCTTT. Encoded protein: CASSAGQGADTEAFF.

The V and J genes are TRBV28 and TRBJ1-3; a weak D match, TRBD1 (6 bases). CDR1 and CDR2 (germline): MDHEN, SYDVKM. The V end was cut by 5 bases, the J end by 0 bases, with 23 bases between. The CDR3 consists of 19 residues. CDR3 amino acids: CASSPLRDGEGGSGNTIYF. The CDR3 DNA follows: TGTGCCAGCAGTCCTTTGAGGGATGGGGAAGGGGGCTCTGGAAACACCATATATTTT.

This sequence joins TRBV10-3 and TRBJ2-1; TRBD1 matches 10 bases. Per the germline V gene, CDR1 is ENHRY and CDR2 is SYGVKD. This CDR3 spans 16 amino acids. J gave up 5 bases and V 3 bases, and 7 bases lay outside the gene matches. The DNA of the CDR3 is TGTGCCATCAGTGACCCGACAGGGGGCGTCAACAATGAGCAGTTCTTC. Encoded protein: CAISDPTGGVNNEQFF.

This chain joins TRBV7-9 and TRBJ1-2, with 7 nucleotides matching TRBD1. The V and J ends lost 6 bases and 5 bases, in that order; junction bases with no gene match: 6. The CDR3 loop spans 13 amino acids. From germline, CDR1 is SEHNR and CDR2 FQNEAQ (reference sequence). Here the CDR3 reads CASSPAGGYGYTF. CDR3 nucleotides: TGTGCCAGCAGTCCCGCAGGGGGATATGGCTACACCTTC.

The chain couples TRBV2 to TRBJ1-2; 7 nucleotides line up with TRBD1. Trimming removed 11 bases from V and 4 bases from J; junction bases left unmatched: 10. The CDR3 runs to 13 residues. CDR1 and CDR2 from the germline V gene are SNHLY and FYNNEI. The CDR3 region is CAGGTGVGYGYTF. Written as DNA, the CDR3 is TGTGCCGGAGGAACAGGGGTTGGCTATGGCTACACCTTC.

The chain uses TRBV30 and TRBJ1-5; the match to TRBD1 covers 9 bases. CDR1 and CDR2 from the germline V gene are GTSNPN and SVGIG (reference sequence). The CDR3 has 15 amino acids. After removal of 0 bases from V and 5 bases from J, the junction contained 5 bases not matched to a gene. CDR3 bases: TGTGCCTGGAGTGTAGAGACAGGGGGTGATCAGCCCCAGCATTTT. Translating gives CAWSVETGGDQPQHF.

The V call is TRBV21-1, the J call TRBJ1-4; the D call TRBD1 from the table was never checked on the DNA. TRBV21-1 is given as a pseudogene. The CDR3 has 20 residues. CDR3 amino acids: CASSKAVSPGQGAPGEKLFF. As DNA, the CDR3 is TGTGCCAGCAGCAAAGCTGTATCCCCGGGACAGGGGGCTCCAGGTGAAAAACTGTTTTTT.

J is TRBJ1-5 and V is TRBV25-1; possible D gene TRBD1, 6 bases. There are 16 residues in the CDR3. Germline V lookup: CDR1 MGHDK, CDR2 SYGVNS. The V and J ends lost 7 bases and 2 bases respectively, with 18 bases between them. The CDR3 sequence: CASKRQGPPGNQPQHF. For the CDR3, the DNA is TGTGCCAGCAAACGTCAGGGGCCCCCTGGCAATCAGCCCCAGCATTTT. Filled out from reference TRBV25-1 and TRBJ1-5, the complete variable domain reads EADIYQTPRYLVIGTGKKITLECSQTMGHDKMYWYQQDPGMELHLIHYSYGVNSTEKGDLSSESTVSRIRTEHFPLTLESARPSHTSQYLCASKRQGPPGNQPQHFGDGTRLSIL.

This clone was detected only once. The chain recombines TRBV3-1 (or the pseudogene TRBV3-2) with TRBJ2-1; D unresolved. CDR3 size: 12 residues. With 0 bases removed from V and 7 bases from J, the gap between germline ends came to 4 bases. CDR1 and CDR2 from the germline V gene are LGHDT and YNNKEL (reference sequence). The CDR3 nucleotides read TGTGCCAGCAGCCAAGACGTTAATGAGCAGTTCTTC. Translation: CASSQDVNEQFF.

This chain joins TRBV5-1 and TRBJ2-1; TRBD2 agrees at 9 bases. CDR1 is SGHRS, CDR2 YFSETQ, per germline. The CDR3 contains 15 residues. The junction had 8 bases not matched to a gene; V was cut back by 4 bases and J by 6 bases. The CDR3 reads CASSMGLAISNEQFF. The CDR3 nucleotides read TGCGCCAGCAGCATGGGACTAGCAATTTCCAATGAGCAGTTCTTC.

V and J are TRBV3-1 (or the pseudogene TRBV3-2) and TRBJ2-7; 8 nucleotides line up with TRBD1. The germline V gene encodes CDR1 LGHDT and CDR2 YNNKEL (reference sequence). V shed 2 bases, J shed 3 bases, and the junction held 3 bases outside the gene matches. There are 14 residues in the CDR3. The DNA of the CDR3 is TGTGCCAGCAGCCAATCCGGGACAGGCTACGAGCAGTACTTC. Amino acids: CASSQSGTGYEQYF.

V and J are TRBV12-3 or TRBV12-4 and TRBJ2-7, with D perhaps TRBD1 (5 bases). The CDR3 contains 11 residues. V was pared by 2 bases and J by 6 bases, with 5 bases between. CDR3 in amino acids: CASSLQGEQYF. The CDR3 region has the DNA TGTGCCAGCAGTTTACAGGGCGAGCAGTACTTC.

This sequence joins TRBV4-1 and TRBJ2-3, with D possibly being TRBD2 (7 bases). CDR1 is MGHRA and CDR2 is YSYEKL in the germline V gene. This CDR3 spans 16 amino acids. The germline V and J ends were trimmed by 0 bases and 0 bases, with 10 bases remaining between them. CDR3 residues: CASSQDGGPSTDTQYF. CDR3 DNA: TGCGCCAGCAGCCAAGACGGGGGGCCCAGCACAGATACGCAGTATTTT.

J is TRBJ1-2 and V is TRBV7-2, with 8 nucleotides matching TRBD1. With V trimmed by 6 bases and J by 3 bases, 6 bases remained unmatched. In germline, CDR1 is SGHTA, CDR2 FQGNSA. This CDR3 region has 14 residues. The CDR3 region has the DNA TGTGCCAGCAGGCTAGGGGGACAGGACTATGGCTACACCTTC. This gives the protein CASRLGGQDYGYTF.

The chain employs TRBV7-2 and TRBJ2-1; 7 positions match TRBD2. V shed 4 bases and J 4 bases; nucleotides not matched to a gene: 16. Germline V gene sequence: CDR1 SGHTA, CDR2 FQGNSA. The length of the CDR3 is 18 residues. Here the CDR3 reads CASSSVIWRGINYNEQFF. As DNA, the CDR3 is TGTGCCAGCAGCTCTGTCATCTGGCGGGGGATCAATTACAATGAGCAGTTCTTC.

The J gene is TRBJ1-5, the V gene TRBV7-8; TRBD1 matches 7 bases. CDR3 length equals 16 residues. CDR1 is SGHVS, CDR2 FQNEAQ, per germline. The V segment lost 1 base and the J segment 2 bases; nucleotides outside the gene matches: 5. CDR3 amino acids: CASSLEGGAGNQPQHF. CDR3 sequence (DNA): TGTGCCAGCAGCTTAGAAGGGGGCGCTGGCAATCAGCCCCAGCATTTT.

V is TRBV2 and J is TRBJ1-3; perhaps TRBD1 as D (6 bases). The CDR3 has 14 amino acids. V was pared by 5 bases and J by 10 bases, with 18 bases between. Germline CDR1 reads SNHLY; CDR2 reads FYNNEI. The CDR3 loop is CASSRGAIAGTIYF. CDR3 nucleotides: TGTGCCAGCAGTCGGGGGGCTATAGCGGGTACCATATATTTT.

The genes are TRBV29-1 and TRBJ2-5; 9 bases agree with TRBD1. After removal of 5 bases from V and 2 bases from J, the junction contained 15 bases not matched to a gene. The germline gives CDR1 SQVTM, CDR2 ANQGSEA. This CDR3 is built from 17 residues. The CDR3 reads CSVQGTGKYSPQETQYF. CDR3 nucleotides: TGCAGCGTTCAAGGGACAGGGAAATATTCCCCTCAAGAGACCCAGTACTTC.